The 7 T cell receptor beta chains below all came from one sample that was sequenced in a study of response to subunit inactivated influenza vaccine. MiXCR, applied by TCRdb to the RT-PCR reads, yields one record per CDR3 protein. The sample records about 500,000 distinct CDR3 sequences, more than 15% being singletons. The sample was CD4+ T cells sorted from PBMCs, taken roughly 24 months after vaccination. The origin of the receptors is a man between 50 and 69 years old who received an inactivated influenza vaccine.

The J gene is TRBJ2-5, the V gene TRBV12-3 or TRBV12-4, with D perhaps TRBD2 (6 bases). V was cut by 5 bases and J by 2 bases, with 15 bases left in between. The CDR3 covers 15 residues. DNA for the CDR3: TGTGCCAGCAGTCCCCTGGGAGGTGGGCAAGAGACCCAGTACTTC. This encodes CASSPLGGGQETQYF.

The rearrangement links TRBV20-1 to TRBJ2-3; tentative D call: TRBD1 (6 bases). Germline CDR1 is DFQATT and CDR2 is SNEGSKA (reference sequence). The CDR3 runs 15 residues. V dropped 0 bases and J dropped 2 bases, with 12 bases sitting between them. The CDR3 sequence: CSARDLQGNTDTQYF. In nucleotides, the CDR3 is TGCAGTGCTAGAGATTTACAGGGAAACACAGATACGCAGTATTTT.

This clonotype has only a few counts. This sequence joins TRBV2 and TRBJ2-7; 7 bases are a match to TRBD2. This CDR3 spans 14 amino acids. Per the germline V gene, CDR1 is SNHLY and CDR2 is FYNNEI. J lost 3 bases, V lost 6 bases, and 8 bases had no gene match. CDR3 coding DNA: TGTGCCAGCAGGCCGCTAGCGGAAAACTACGAGCAGTACTTC. This translates into CASRPLAENYEQYF.

This chain uses TRBV6-1 with TRBJ2-3, with unresolved D. The germline V gene has CDR1 MNHNS and CDR2 SASEGT. This CDR3 contains 16 residues. Trimming stripped 6 bases from V and 1 base from J, with 17 bases between. CDR3 sequence reads: CASRPESGKGTDTQYF. The DNA for the CDR3 is TGTGCCAGCAGACCCGAGAGTGGTAAGGGCACAGATACGCAGTATTTT.

CDR3 DNA: TGCGCCAACGTGGACAGGGCCTATGGCTACACCTTC. It translates to CANVDRAYGYTF. This chain uses TRBV4-1 with TRBJ1-2; 8 positions match TRBD1. The CDR3 has 12 residues. Germline V gene data show CDR1 as MGHRA and CDR2 as YSYEKL. V trimming: 10 bases; J trimming: 4 bases; junction bases outside the gene matches: 5.

This chain connects TRBV4-2 to TRBJ1-2, with 11 bases identical to TRBD1. The CDR3 is made up of 15 amino acids. CDR1 is LGHNA and CDR2 is YNFKEQ in the germline V gene. The J segment lost 4 bases and the V segment lost 6 bases, leaving 7 bases of the junction unmatched. The CDR3: CASRPGTGGTYGYTF. CDR3 coding DNA: TGTGCCAGCAGACCCGGGACAGGGGGTACCTATGGCTACACCTTC.

This clonotype was observed a few times. The chain employs TRBV20-1 and TRBJ1-4, with 10 positions matching TRBD1. The germline CDR1 and CDR2 sequences are DFQATT and SNEGSKA (reference sequence). J gave up 7 bases and V 6 bases, and 5 bases lay outside the gene matches. The CDR3 totals 13 residues. CDR3 bases: TGCAGTGCGCGAAGGACAGGGGGTGAAAAACTGTTTTTT. It encodes CSARRTGGEKLFF.